What follows are 27 T cell receptor beta chains derived from one specimen sequenced in a study of beta chain features in type 1 diabetes. The investigators reverse transcribed all of the isolated RNA, so they sequenced expressed TCRB transcripts. This table comes from immunoSEQ multiplex PCR, and its TCRdb copy is limited to in-frame clones, with some not included. The repertoire holds around 250,000 clones, about 70% seen once, with 0.053% in the top ten. The sample taken for sequencing was naive CD4+ T cells from blood. The receptors originated from a man younger than 40 in good health.

V and J are TRBV11-2 and TRBJ2-7; D possibly corresponds to TRBD2 (5 bases). The length of the CDR3 is 12 residues. The germline V gene has CDR1 SGHAT and CDR2 FQNNGV. V lost 8 bases to trimming and J lost 6 bases, with 14 bases between them. Written as DNA, the CDR3 is TGTGCCAGCTCCAACGGGGTTGGCGAGCAGTACTTC. It yields the protein CASSNGVGEQYF.

The chain combines TRBV5-6 with TRBJ2-4; no clear D. Between the trimmed V and J ends, which lost 1 base and 0 bases, there was a span of 8 bases. Germline CDR1 reads SGHDT; CDR2 reads YYEEEE. The CDR3 contains 15 residues. CDR3 sequence: CASSLNPVAKNIQYF. In DNA, the CDR3 is TGTGCCAGCAGCTTGAATCCCGTAGCCAAAAACATTCAGTACTTC.

The V call is TRBV7-2, the J call TRBJ2-1, with TRBD2 matching over 11 bases. CDR3 length equals 14 residues. Germline lookup yields CDR1 SGHTA and CDR2 FQGNSA. With 6 bases clipped from V and 10 bases from J, the junction kept 8 bases outside the gene matches. The DNA of the CDR3 is TGTGCCAGCAGAAGACTAGCGGGAACACTCGAGCAGTTCTTC. Translating it yields CASRRLAGTLEQFF. The full variable domain, completed using reference TRBV7-2 and TRBJ2-1, is GAGVSQSPSNKVTEKGKDVELRCDPISGHTALYWYRQSLGQGLEFLIYFQGNSAPDKSGLPSDRFSAERTGGSVSTLTIQRTQQEDSAVYLCASRRLAGTLEQFFGPGTRLTVL.

As concerns this clone: Distinct nucleotide sequences in the sample also encode this CDR3. The CDR3 nucleotides are TGTGCCTGGAGTAGTCAGGGGAATCAGCCCCAGCATTTT. Its translation: CAWSSQGNQPQHF. The J gene is TRBJ1-5, the V gene TRBV30; D perhaps matches TRBD1 (6 bases). This CDR3 is 13 amino acids long. V lost 2 bases, J lost 4 bases, and 9 bases lay in between. Germline V gene lookup returns CDR1 GTSNPN and CDR2 SVGIG (reference sequence).

Regarding this clone: Different DNA sequences within this sample yield the same CDR3. The chain links TRBV29-1 to TRBJ2-1; D not resolved. CDR3 length: 12 residues. Trimming removed 0 bases at V and 10 bases at J, with 10 bases between. The germline CDR1 and CDR2 sequences are SQVTM and ANQGSEA. The CDR3 reads CSVEDPGWEQFF. The CDR3 DNA reads TGCAGCGTTGAAGATCCCGGGTGGGAGCAGTTCTTC.

This clone showed up just once. The genes are TRBV28 and TRBJ2-5; 12 bases map to TRBD2. There are 15 residues in the CDR3. V lost 5 bases to trimming and J lost 1 base; unmatched junction nucleotides: 2. Germline V gives CDR1 MDHEN, CDR2 SYDVKM. The CDR3 nucleotides are TGTGCCAGCAGTCAACTAGCGGGGGGCCAAGAGACCCAGTACTTC. Protein product: CASSQLAGGQETQYF.

This clone has only a few counts. CDR3 bases: TGTGCCAGCAGCTCACAGGGGATGGGGCAGCCCCAGCATTTT. This gives the protein CASSSQGMGQPQHF. The rearrangement joins TRBV7-9 to TRBJ1-5; 7 bases map to TRBD1. From germline, CDR1 is SEHNR and CDR2 FQNEAQ (reference sequence). The CDR3 length is 14 residues. The J segment lost 7 bases and the V segment lost 4 bases, leaving 7 bases of the junction unmatched.

This chain connects TRBV30 to TRBJ1-5, with 9 bases fitting TRBD1. V dropped 2 bases and J dropped 0; count of bases not matched to a gene: 8. This CDR3 has 17 residues. CDR1 is GTSNPN, CDR2 SVGIG, per germline (reference sequence). The CDR3 loop is CAWSSGTGSHSNQPQHF. CDR3 nucleotides: TGTGCCTGGAGTTCCGGGACAGGGAGCCATAGCAATCAGCCCCAGCATTTT.

The V and J genes are TRBV6-6 and TRBJ1-2; D not certain. Between the trimmed V and J ends, which lost 6 bases and 7 bases, there was a span of 9 bases. CDR3 size: 11 residues. Germline CDR1 and CDR2: MNHNY and SVGAGI (reference sequence). DNA of the CDR3: TGTGCCAGCAGAGGTGGCGGTGGCTACACCTTC. Its protein is CASRGGGGYTF.

The chain joins TRBV29-1 to TRBJ2-5; the match to TRBD2 covers 9 bases. From germline, CDR1 is SQVTM and CDR2 ANQGSEA. The CDR3 loop spans 16 amino acids. Losses at the gene ends were 2 bases for V and 4 bases for J; bases not matched to a gene: 11. The CDR3 sequence: CSVERGGGRASETQYF. The CDR3 nucleotides read TGCAGCGTTGAAAGGGGGGGCGGGAGGGCCTCAGAGACCCAGTACTTC.

The chain uses TRBV7-2 and TRBJ1-1, with 9 bases that match TRBD1. Germline CDR1 SGHTA, CDR2 FQGNSA. The CDR3 covers 14 residues. J was trimmed by 4 bases and V by 5 bases; bases with no gene match: 5. Here the CDR3 reads CASSMTGGGTEAFF. In DNA form, the CDR3 reads TGTGCCAGCAGCATGACAGGGGGTGGCACTGAAGCTTTCTTT.

The chain links TRBV5-4 to TRBJ1-2; D is undetermined. The CDR3 spans 14 residues. Trimming removed 0 bases at V and 6 bases at J, with 12 bases between. The germline V gene has CDR1 SGHNT and CDR2 YYREEE (reference sequence). The CDR3 loop reads CASSLGGRINGYTF. DNA of the CDR3: TGTGCCAGCAGCTTGGGGGGAAGAATAAATGGCTACACCTTC.

DNA for the CDR3: TGTGCCAGCAGCCAGGCCAATGAGCAGTTCTTC. It yields the protein CASSQANEQFF. The V call is TRBV7-9, the J call TRBJ2-1; D is unclear. The CDR3 contains 11 residues. The V and J ends lost 5 bases and 6 bases respectively, with 5 bases between them. CDR1 is SEHNR, CDR2 FQNEAQ, per germline (reference sequence). Based on the CDR3 plus reference TRBV7-9 and TRBJ2-1, the full variable domain is DTGVSQNPRHKITKRGQNVTFRCDPISEHNRLYWYRQTLGQGPEFLTYFQNEAQLEKSRLLSDRFSAERPKGSFSTLEIQRTEQGDSAMYLCASSQANEQFFGPGTRLTVL.

The chain carries TRBV29-1 and TRBJ2-5, with TRBD2 matching 8 bases. The germline V gene encodes CDR1 SQVTM and CDR2 ANQGSEA. The V and J ends lost 1 base and 2 bases, in that order; junction bases with no gene match: 3. This CDR3 contains 14 residues. The CDR3 DNA reads TGCAGCGTTGAAGGTCAGCGGGGGCAAGAGACCCAGTACTTC. This codes for CSVEGQRGQETQYF.

The sample holds a few counts of this clone. CDR3 in amino acids: CASSLEAKNIQYF. CDR3 nucleotides: TGTGCCAGCAGCTTAGAAGCCAAAAACATTCAGTACTTC. This chain connects TRBV7-2 to TRBJ2-4, with D unclear. The length of the CDR3 is 13 residues. V shed 1 base and J shed 0 bases, with 1 base lying between them. Germline CDR1 reads SGHTA; CDR2 reads FQGNSA.

The V and J genes are TRBV29-1 and TRBJ1-2; the D gene is possibly TRBD1 (5 bases). Looked up from germline, CDR1 is SQVTM and CDR2 is ANQGSEA. There are 13 residues in the CDR3. Trimming took off 4 bases at V and 0 bases at J, with 9 bases between the two ends. This CDR3 reads CSVGGVSNYGYTF. For the CDR3, the DNA is TGCAGCGTTGGAGGGGTTTCTAACTATGGCTACACCTTC.

The gene calls are TRBV30 and TRBJ2-1; no firm D call. The V end was cut by 7 bases, the J end by 7 bases, with 17 bases between. This CDR3 is built from 13 residues. Germline loops: CDR1 GTSNPN, CDR2 SVGIG (reference sequence). The chain's CDR3 is CAYQAVRKNEQFF. DNA for the CDR3: TGTGCCTACCAGGCCGTCAGGAAGAATGAGCAGTTCTTC.

The rearrangement links TRBV2 to TRBJ2-3; D might be TRBD2 (5 bases). Trimming pared 2 bases from V and 5 bases from J, leaving 11 bases between. Germline-derived CDR1 and CDR2 are SNHLY and FYNNEI. This CDR3 has 14 residues. The DNA of the CDR3 is TGTGCCAGCAGTGAAAGTCGGGGAATAGATACGCAGTATTTT. Its translation is CASSESRGIDTQYF.

This clone was counted between two and nine times. The chain employs TRBV29-1 and TRBJ2-5, with 9 bases matching TRBD2. The J segment lost 4 bases and the V segment lost 4 bases, leaving 7 bases of the junction unmatched. CDR1 and CDR2 (germline): SQVTM, ANQGSEA. The length of the CDR3 is 14 residues. In DNA, the CDR3 is TGCAGCGTTGGCCCTCTAGCGGGACGAGAGACCCAGTACTTC. It translates to CSVGPLAGRETQYF.

This clone was observed a few times. The V and J genes are TRBV29-1 and TRBJ2-5; TRBD1 matches at 7 bases. V shed 5 bases, J shed 4 bases, and the junction held 7 bases outside the gene matches. CDR3 length: 13 residues. CDR1 SQVTM and CDR2 ANQGSEA come from the germline V gene. The CDR3 loop reads CSVTNDRVETQYF. The CDR3 region has the DNA TGCAGCGTTACCAACGACAGGGTAGAGACCCAGTACTTC. Based on the CDR3 plus reference TRBV29-1 and TRBJ2-5, the full variable domain is SAVISQKPSRDICQRGTSLTIQCQVDSQVTMMFWYRQQPGQSLTLIATANQGSEATYESGFVIDKFPISRPNLTFSTLTVSNMSPEDSSIYLCSVTNDRVETQYFGPGTRLLVL.

V gene TRBV7-2 combines with J gene TRBJ2-3; 10 positions agree with TRBD2. With V trimmed by 0 bases and J by 4 bases, 4 bases remained unmatched. Looked up from germline, CDR1 is SGHTA and CDR2 is FQGNSA. The CDR3 spans 16 residues. CDR3 nucleotides: TGTGCCAGCAGCTTAGCGCTCAGCGGGGGGGCAGATACGCAGTATTTT. It specifies CASSLALSGGADTQYF.

This chain links TRBV5-1 with TRBJ2-1; no clear D. With 4 bases removed from V and 9 bases from J, the gap between germline ends came to 11 bases. Germline CDR1 is SGHRS and CDR2 is YFSETQ. The CDR3 sequence is 12 residues long. CDR3 residues: CASSLGYTEQFF. CDR3 coding DNA: TGCGCCAGCAGCCTGGGATATACTGAGCAGTTCTTC.

This chain joins TRBV5-1 and TRBJ2-1; D unclear. CDR1 SGHRS and CDR2 YFSETQ come from the germline V gene. The CDR3 totals 15 residues. V was pared by 4 bases and J by 0 bases, with 11 bases between. This CDR3 reads CASSLSTSSYNEQFF. CDR3 coding DNA: TGCGCCAGCAGCCTGAGTACAAGCTCCTACAATGAGCAGTTCTTC.

The gene calls are TRBV7-9 and TRBJ2-3; D ambiguous. CDR3 length: 12 residues. CDR1 and CDR2 from the germline V gene are SEHNR and FQNEAQ (reference sequence). Trimming took 5 bases from V and 2 from J, leaving 5 bases between them. This CDR3 is CASSPNTDTQYF. CDR3 nucleotide sequence: TGTGCCAGCAGCCCGAACACAGATACGCAGTATTTT.

Here the CDR3 DNA reads TGTGCCAGCAGCCTACAGGGACAGGTCAATGAGCAGTTCTTC. As protein: CASSLQGQVNEQFF. V usage is TRBV7-2 and J usage is TRBJ2-1, with 8 bases identical to TRBD1. The CDR3 loop spans 14 amino acids. CDR1 and CDR2 from the germline V gene are SGHTA and FQGNSA. The V segment lost 5 bases and the J segment 6 bases; nucleotides outside the gene matches: 6.

The CDR3 is CSVGMGLEEKLFF. The CDR3, as DNA: TGCAGCGTTGGGATGGGATTAGAGGAAAAACTGTTTTTT. The chain uses TRBV29-1 and TRBJ1-4; D remains unclear. Germline CDR1 reads SQVTM; CDR2 reads ANQGSEA. The CDR3 consists of 13 residues. V lost 4 bases and J lost 8, with 14 bases in between.

CDR3: CATTPLSHSGANVLTF. For the CDR3, the DNA is TGTGCCACCACCCCCCTCAGTCACTCTGGGGCCAACGTCCTGACTTTC. V usage is TRBV7-9 and J usage is TRBJ2-6; D uncertain. V lost 10 bases and J 0 bases, leaving 16 bases between the germline ends. CDR3 length: 16 residues. Germline V gene sequence: CDR1 SEHNR, CDR2 FQNEAQ (reference sequence). The full variable domain, its missing parts supplied by reference TRBV7-9 and TRBJ2-6, is DTGVSQNPRHKITKRGQNVTFRCDPISEHNRLYWYRQTLGQGPEFLTYFQNEAQLEKSRLLSDRFSAERPKGSFSTLEIQRTEQGDSAMYLCATTPLSHSGANVLTFGAGSRLTVL.